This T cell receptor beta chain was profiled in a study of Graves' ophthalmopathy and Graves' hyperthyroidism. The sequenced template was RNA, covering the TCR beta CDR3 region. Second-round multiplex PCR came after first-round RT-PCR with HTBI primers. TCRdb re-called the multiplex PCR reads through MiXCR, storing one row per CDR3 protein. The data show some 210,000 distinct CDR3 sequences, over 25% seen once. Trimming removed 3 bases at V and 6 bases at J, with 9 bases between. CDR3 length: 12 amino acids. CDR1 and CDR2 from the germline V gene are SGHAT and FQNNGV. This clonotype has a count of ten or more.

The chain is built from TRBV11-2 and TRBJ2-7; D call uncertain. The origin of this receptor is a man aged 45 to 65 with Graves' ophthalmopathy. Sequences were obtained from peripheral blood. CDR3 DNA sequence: TGTGCCAGCAGCTTCAGAGGAACCGAGCAGTACTTC. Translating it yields CASSFRGTEQYF.